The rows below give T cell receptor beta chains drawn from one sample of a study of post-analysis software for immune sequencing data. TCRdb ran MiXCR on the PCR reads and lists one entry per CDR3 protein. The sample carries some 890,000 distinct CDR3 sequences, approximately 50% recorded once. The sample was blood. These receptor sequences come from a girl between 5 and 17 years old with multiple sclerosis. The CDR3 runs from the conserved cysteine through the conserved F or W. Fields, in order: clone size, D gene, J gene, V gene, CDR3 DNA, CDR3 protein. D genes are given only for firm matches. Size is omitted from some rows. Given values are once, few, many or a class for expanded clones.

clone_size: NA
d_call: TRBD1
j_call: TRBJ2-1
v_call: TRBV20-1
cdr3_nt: TGCAGTGCCGCGGCGATAGGACAGGGATCCTACAATGAGCAGTTCTTC
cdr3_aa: CSAAAIGQGSYNEQFF

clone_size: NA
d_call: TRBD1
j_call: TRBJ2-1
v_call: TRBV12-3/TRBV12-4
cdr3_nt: TGTGCCAGCAGTCCACAGGGGGCAGCCTACAATGAGCAGTTCTTC
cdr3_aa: CASSPQGAAYNEQFF

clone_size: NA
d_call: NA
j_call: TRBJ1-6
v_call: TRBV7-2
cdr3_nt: TGTGCCAGCAGCCGGGAGCACAGGCCCACCTATTCACCCCTCCACTTT
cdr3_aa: CASSREHRPTYSPLHF

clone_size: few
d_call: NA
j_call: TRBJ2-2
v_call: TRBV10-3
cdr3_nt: TGTGCCATCGGGCAGGAGAGAGTGACCGGGGAGCTGTTTTTT
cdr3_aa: CAIGQERVTGELFF

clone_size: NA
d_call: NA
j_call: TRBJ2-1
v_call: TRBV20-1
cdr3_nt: TGCAGTGCTAGAGAAGGAGGGGGAGGGCCTTTCTACAATGAGCAGTTCTTC
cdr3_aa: CSAREGGGGPFYNEQFF

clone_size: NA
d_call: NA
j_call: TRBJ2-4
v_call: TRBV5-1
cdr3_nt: TGCGCCAGCAGCGATCGACAGTTAGCCAAAAACATTCAGTACTTC
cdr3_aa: CASSDRQLAKNIQYF

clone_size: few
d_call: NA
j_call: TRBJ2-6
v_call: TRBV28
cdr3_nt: TGTGCCAGCACCCGAGTCGGCTCTGGGGCCAACGTCCTGACTTTC
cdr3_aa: CASTRVGSGANVLTF

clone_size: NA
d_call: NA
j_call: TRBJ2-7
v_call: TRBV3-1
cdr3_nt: TGTGCCAGCAGCCTCTACGACTTGACAGGTTCCTACGAGCAGTACTTC
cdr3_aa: CASSLYDLTGSYEQYF

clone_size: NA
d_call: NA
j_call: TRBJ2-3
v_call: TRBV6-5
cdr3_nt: TGTGCCAGCAGCACGCGGCCTGGGGGTGAGACAGATACGCAGTATTTT
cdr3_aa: CASSTRPGGETDTQYF

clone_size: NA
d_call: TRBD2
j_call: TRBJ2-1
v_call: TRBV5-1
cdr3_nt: TGCGCCAGCAGCTTTACTACAAAACGACTAGCGGGTGGGTACAATGAGCAGTTCTTC
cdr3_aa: CASSFTTKRLAGGYNEQFF

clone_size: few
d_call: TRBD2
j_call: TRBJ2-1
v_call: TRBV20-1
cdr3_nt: TGCAGTGCTAGTGATGGCGGGGGGGCGTTAAATGAGCAGTTCTTC
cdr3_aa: CSASDGGGALNEQFF

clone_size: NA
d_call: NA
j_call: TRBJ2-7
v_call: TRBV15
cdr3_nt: TGTGCCACCAGCAGTCTGAGAGCGGCAATCCGGGGTTCGGGGTCCTACGAGCAGTACTTC
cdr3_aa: CATSSLRAAIRGSGSYEQYF

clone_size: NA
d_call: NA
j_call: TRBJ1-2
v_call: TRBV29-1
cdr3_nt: TGCAGCGTTGGAAGGGTCGGCTACACCTTC
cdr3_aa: CSVGRVGYTF

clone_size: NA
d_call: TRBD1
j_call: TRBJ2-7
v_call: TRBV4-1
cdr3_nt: TGCGCCAGCAGAGAAAGAATACTCACAGGGGCCGAGCAGTACTTC
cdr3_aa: CASRERILTGAEQYF

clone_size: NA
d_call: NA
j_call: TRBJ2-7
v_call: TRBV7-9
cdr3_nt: TGTGCCAGCAGCTCGAACCGCTTACGACTAGACCGCGAGCAGTACTTC
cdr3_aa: CASSSNRLRLDREQYF

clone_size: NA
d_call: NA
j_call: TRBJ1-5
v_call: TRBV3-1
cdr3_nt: TGTGCCAGCAGCCAGTTAATGGGGCGGCCCCAGCATTTT
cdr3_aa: CASSQLMGRPQHF

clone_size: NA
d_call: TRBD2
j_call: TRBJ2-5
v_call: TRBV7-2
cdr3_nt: TGTGCCAGCAGCTTAGTGGCTAGCGGGTTTCAAGAGACCCAGTACTTC
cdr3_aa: CASSLVASGFQETQYF

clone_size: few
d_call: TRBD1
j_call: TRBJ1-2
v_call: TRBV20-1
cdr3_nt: TGCAGTGCTAGAGATATTCGGAGGGGCAGGGGGTCCTATGGCTACACCTTC
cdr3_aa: CSARDIRRGRGSYGYTF

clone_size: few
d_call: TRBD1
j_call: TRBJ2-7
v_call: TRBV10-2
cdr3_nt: TGCGCCAGCACTATTGGACAGGGTCATTACGAGCAGTACTTC
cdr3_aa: CASTIGQGHYEQYF

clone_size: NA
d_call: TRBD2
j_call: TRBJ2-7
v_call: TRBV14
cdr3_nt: TGTGCCAGCAGCCAAGGAGAGGGGACTACCGACGAGCAGTACTTC
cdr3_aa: CASSQGEGTTDEQYF

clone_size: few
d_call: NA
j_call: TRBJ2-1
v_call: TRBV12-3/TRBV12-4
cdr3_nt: TGTGCCAGCAGTTTGTCCGGACTTGGGAGCTCCTACAATGAGCAGTTCTTC
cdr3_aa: CASSLSGLGSSYNEQFF

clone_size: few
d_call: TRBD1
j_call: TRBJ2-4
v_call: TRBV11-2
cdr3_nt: TGTGCCAGCAGCCCAGGACAGGTAGCCAAAAACATTCAGTACTTC
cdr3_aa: CASSPGQVAKNIQYF

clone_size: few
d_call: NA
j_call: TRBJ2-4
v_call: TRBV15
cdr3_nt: TGTGCCACCAGCAGTTCTAGCCGACTAGCCAAAAACATTCAGTACTTC
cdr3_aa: CATSSSSRLAKNIQYF

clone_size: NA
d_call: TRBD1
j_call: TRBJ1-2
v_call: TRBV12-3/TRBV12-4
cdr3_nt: TGTGCCAGCAGTGCCGGGACAGAGTATGGCTACACCTTC
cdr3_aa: CASSAGTEYGYTF

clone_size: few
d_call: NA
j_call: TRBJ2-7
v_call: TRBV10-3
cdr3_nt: TGTGCCATCAGTGAAGAACTCGGCTACGAGCAGTACTTC
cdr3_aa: CAISEELGYEQYF

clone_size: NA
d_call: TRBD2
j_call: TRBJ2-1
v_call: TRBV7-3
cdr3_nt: TGTGCCAGCAGTCCAAGCGGGGGGGGATACAATGAGCAGTTCTTC
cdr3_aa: CASSPSGGGYNEQFF

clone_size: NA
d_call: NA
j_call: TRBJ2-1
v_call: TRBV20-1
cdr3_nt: TGCAGTGCTCGAAGACAAGCCAGGGTGGGCGAGCAGTTCTTC
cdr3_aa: CSARRQARVGEQFF

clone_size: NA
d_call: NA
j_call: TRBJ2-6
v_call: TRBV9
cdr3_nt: TGTGCCAGCAGCGTAGACTCTAGGGGGAACTCTGGGGCCAACGTCCTGACTTTC
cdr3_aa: CASSVDSRGNSGANVLTF

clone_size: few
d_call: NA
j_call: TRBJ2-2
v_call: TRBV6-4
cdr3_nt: TGTGCCAGCAGTGAGGTCCCAGGGAAGGACACCGGGGAGCTGTTTTTT
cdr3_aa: CASSEVPGKDTGELFF

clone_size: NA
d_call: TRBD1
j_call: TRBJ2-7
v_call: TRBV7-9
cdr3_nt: TGTGCCAGCAGCAGAGGGACAGGCCTGGAGCAGTACTTC
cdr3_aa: CASSRGTGLEQYF

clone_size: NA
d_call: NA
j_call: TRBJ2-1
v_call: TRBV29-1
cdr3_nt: TGCAGCGTTGAGTTTGTGGGGCAGTTCTTC
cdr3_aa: CSVEFVGQFF

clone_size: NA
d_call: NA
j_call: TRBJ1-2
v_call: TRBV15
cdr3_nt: TGTGCCACCAGCAGAGATTCGGGGTCAGTTGGCTACACCTTC
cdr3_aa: CATSRDSGSVGYTF

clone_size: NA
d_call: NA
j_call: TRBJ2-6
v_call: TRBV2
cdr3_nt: TGTGCCAGCAGTGAACCCCTAGTCTCTGGGGCCAACGGCCTGACTTTC
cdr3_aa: CASSEPLVSGANGLTF

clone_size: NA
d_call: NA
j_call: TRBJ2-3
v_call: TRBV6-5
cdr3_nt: TGTGCCAGCAGTTCGACCGGACTTGCCACAGATACGCAGTATTTT
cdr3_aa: CASSSTGLATDTQYF

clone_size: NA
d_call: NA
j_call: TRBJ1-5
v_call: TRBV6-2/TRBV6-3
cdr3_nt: TGTGCCAGCCATGGGACGGGAGGCAATCAGCCCCAGCATTTT
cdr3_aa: CASHGTGGNQPQHF

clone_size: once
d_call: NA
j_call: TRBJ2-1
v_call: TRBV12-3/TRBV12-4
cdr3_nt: TGTGCCAGCAGTTACGGACAGACCAATGAGCAGTTCTTC
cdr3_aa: CASSYGQTNEQFF

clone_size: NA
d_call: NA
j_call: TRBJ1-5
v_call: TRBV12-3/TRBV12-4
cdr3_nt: TGTGCCAGCAGTTTTCAGGGAAGAGGGGCTAGCAATCAGCCCCAGCATTTT
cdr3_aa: CASSFQGRGASNQPQHF

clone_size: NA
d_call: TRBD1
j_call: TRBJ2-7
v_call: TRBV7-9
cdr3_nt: TGTGCCAGCAGCTTAGCATTAGGACAGGGAGTCTACGAGCAGTACTTC
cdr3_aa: CASSLALGQGVYEQYF

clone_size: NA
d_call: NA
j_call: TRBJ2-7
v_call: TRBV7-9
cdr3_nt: TGTGCCAGCAGCCGCAACCGGGACACCCGCTACGAGCAGTACTTC
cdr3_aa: CASSRNRDTRYEQYF

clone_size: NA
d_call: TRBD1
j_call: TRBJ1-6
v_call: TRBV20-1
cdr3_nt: TGCAGTGCTAGAGGGACAGGGGGCGCAGGACCTCCCGGTTCACCCCTCCACTTT
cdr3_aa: CSARGTGGAGPPGSPLHF

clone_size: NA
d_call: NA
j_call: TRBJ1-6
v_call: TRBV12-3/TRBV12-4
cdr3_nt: TGTGCCAGCAGTTCCCTCCAGGGGAATAATTCACCCCTCCACTTT
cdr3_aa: CASSSLQGNNSPLHF

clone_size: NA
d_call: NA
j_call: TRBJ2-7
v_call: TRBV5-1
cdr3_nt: TGCGCCAGCAGTTTCGAAGGGCAGTCCTCCTACGAGCAGTACTTC
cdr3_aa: CASSFEGQSSYEQYF

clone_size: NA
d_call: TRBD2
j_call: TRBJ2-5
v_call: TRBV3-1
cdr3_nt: TGTGCCAGCAGCCAAGTCAGCGGGAGGGCGAGAGAGCAGTACTTC
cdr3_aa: CASSQVSGRAREQYF

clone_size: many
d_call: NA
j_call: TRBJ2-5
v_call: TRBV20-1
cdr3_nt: TGCAGTGCTCGGCCGGGGGCAGAGACCCAGTACTTC
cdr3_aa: CSARPGAETQYF

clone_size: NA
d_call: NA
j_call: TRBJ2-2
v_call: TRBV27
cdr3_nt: TGTGCCAGCAGTTTAGTGGTGACCGGGGAGCTGTTTTTT
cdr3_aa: CASSLVVTGELFF

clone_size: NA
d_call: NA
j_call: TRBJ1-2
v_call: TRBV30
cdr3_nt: TGTGCCTGGAAGGGATCTAACTATGGCTACACCTTC
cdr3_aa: CAWKGSNYGYTF

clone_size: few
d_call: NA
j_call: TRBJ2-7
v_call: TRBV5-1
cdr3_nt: TGCGCCAGCAGCTGGGGGGCGGGGACCTACGAGCAGTACTTC
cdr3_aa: CASSWGAGTYEQYF

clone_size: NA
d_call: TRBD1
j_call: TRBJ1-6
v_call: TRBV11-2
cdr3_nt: TGTGCCAGCAGCTACAGACAGGGTAGCTCACCCCTCCACTTT
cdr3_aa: CASSYRQGSSPLHF

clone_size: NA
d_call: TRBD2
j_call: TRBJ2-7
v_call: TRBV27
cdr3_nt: TGTGCCAGCAGTTTTAGACTAGCGGGAGTTAGCGAGCAGTACTTC
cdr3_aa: CASSFRLAGVSEQYF

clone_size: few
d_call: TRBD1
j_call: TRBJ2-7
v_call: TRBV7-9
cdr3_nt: TGTGCCAGCAGCCTCGGGACAGGGTTCGAGCAGTACTTC
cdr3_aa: CASSLGTGFEQYF

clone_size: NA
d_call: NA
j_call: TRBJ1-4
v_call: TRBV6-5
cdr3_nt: TGTGCCAGCAGTTCACGTGAAAAACTGTTTTTT
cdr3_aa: CASSSREKLFF

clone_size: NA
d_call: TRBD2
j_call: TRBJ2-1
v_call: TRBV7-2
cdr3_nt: TGTGCCAGCAGCTCCCTAGCGGGGGAAGAGCAGTTCTTC
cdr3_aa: CASSSLAGEEQFF